This record covers a single T cell receptor (beta chain). Its antigen remains undetermined. No base qualities exist here, and no much larger clone lies one base off it. The entry originates in a study of blood T cell repertoires in COVID-19 (dated by TCRdb to 2020 to 2022). With respect to the entire study: Collaborator samples came from the United States, Italy and Spain and covered acute and convalescent phases of COVID-19. The material from the prospective study consisted of cDNA or gDNA derived from T cells, B-cell-depleted T cells, or PBMCs. Subjects who had been exposed to COVID-19, were actively infected with it, or had recovered from it provided the deeply sampled blood TCRbeta repertoires that made up the dataset. The repertoires were made available in a free public database intended to serve as a resource for research on the immune response to SARS-CoV-2. Samples came from the ongoing ImmuneRACE study (first 160 participants) plus 1,254 subjects from 6 global collaborators. Sample metadata almost always included a de-identified subject ID, COVID-19 status, age in years and sex. HLA class I and class II types, where available, came from metadata supplied by the sample provider rather than from assay-based typing. The study at large found these results: Clinical and demographic metadata were provided uncurated, with the amount varying by source and participant.

TCRbeta CDR3 regions were amplified from genomic DNA using the immunoSEQ Assay, a bias-controlled multiplex PCR. On the authors' methods: Nucleated cell counts per sample were estimated from amplification of reference gene primers within the assay. To quantify the absolute abundance of each unique TCRbeta CDR3 rearrangement, sequence reads were collapsed and filtered. For each sample, productive Simpson clonality was calculated as the square root of Simpson's diversity index over productive rearrangements. What TCRdb holds here is the immuneACCESS table cut down to in-frame rearrangements. Part of the clones is not present; checked against another copy, under half of the missing clones reflect an unresolved V gene, and the others are unexplained. V and J calls and clone size are those listed in that table; D and trimming were worked out from the DNA. Here the sample has a few hundred thousand clones; about 85% occur a single time. The ten largest clones capture roughly 3% of the sample.

The collaborating institutions used their own protocols to collect whole blood in K2EDTA tubes. For TCRbeta analysis, collaborator samples were shipped as frozen whole blood, as isolated PBMCs, or as DNA extracted from either sample type. The TCR originated in a man younger than 35 with active or convalescent COVID-19. The sample comprised peripheral blood.

At the DNA level, the sequence is TGTGCCTGGGGTATCCAGTACCCTGAAGCTTTCTTT. This yields the protein CAWGIQYPEAFF. Here the chain combines TRBV30 and TRBJ1-1; no confident D gene assignment can be made. From the cysteine through the phenylalanine, the CDR3 covers 12 amino acids. Only the CDR3 portion is preserved as DNA: 36 bases, with reading frame beginning at the first base. The germline V gene (reference sequence) specifies GTSNPN as CDR1 and SVGIG as CDR2. V was cut back by 5 bases and J by 6 bases, leaving a gap of 13 bases between them.